Shown below are 30 T cell receptor beta chains from a single sample sequenced in a study of shared clonotypes between healthy human individuals. Naive CD8 cells lacked CD45RO and underwent positive selection for CCR7, leaving out terminally differentiated effector memory CD45RA+ cells. Libraries were prepared by immunoSEQ multiplex PCR; TCRdb keeps only in-frame clonotypes and omits some of them. The sample comprises about 1,800,000 clones, roughly 95% of which are singletons, and 0.9% to 1.5% rests with the top ten. The specimen was naive CD8+ T cells sorted from blood. All receptors come from a young man in good health.

The V gene is TRBV7-2, the J gene TRBJ1-3, with a weak D call TRBD1 (5 bases). This CDR3 spans 17 amino acids. V lost 4 bases to trimming and J lost 0 bases, with 16 bases between them. Per the germline V gene, CDR1 is SGHTA and CDR2 is FQGNSA. The CDR3: CASSSPARDRSGNTIYF. The CDR3 DNA sequence: TGTGCCAGCAGCTCCCCCGCGAGGGACCGCTCTGGAAACACCATATATTTT.

The rearrangement links TRBV4-1 to TRBJ2-5; 8 bases map to TRBD1. Unmatched junction bases numbered 8, after V lost 0 bases and J lost 5 bases. CDR3 length: 16 amino acids. Germline CDR1 and CDR2: MGHRA and YSYEKL. In nucleotides, the CDR3 is TGCGCCAGCAGCCAAGACAGGACAGGGATGGGGGAGACCCAGTACTTC. It encodes CASSQDRTGMGETQYF.

The chain employs TRBV11-3 and TRBJ2-3; D may be TRBD2 (5 bases). The V gene lost 1 base and the J gene lost 0 bases, with 5 bases spanning the gap. CDR3 length equals 14 residues. Germline CDR1 reads SGHNT; CDR2 reads YENEEA. Here the CDR3 reads CASSLAGSTDTQYF. The DNA of the CDR3 is TGTGCCAGCAGCTTAGCGGGGAGCACAGATACGCAGTATTTT.

The chain carries TRBV6-6 and TRBJ1-1, with 7 bases aligning to TRBD1. V lost 5 bases, J lost 3 bases, and 3 bases stayed unmatched. The CDR3 contains 13 residues. Per the germline V gene, CDR1 is MNHNY and CDR2 is SVGAGI (reference sequence). In DNA form, the CDR3 reads TGTGCCAGCAGTCTACAGGGGCACACTGAAGCTTTCTTT. Its protein is CASSLQGHTEAFF.

J is TRBJ2-5 and V is TRBV7-3, with TRBD1 identical over 8 bases. This CDR3 comprises 13 residues. Germline V CDR1 and CDR2: SGHTA, FQGTGA. V lost 4 bases, J lost 5 bases, and 3 bases stayed unmatched. The CDR3 reads CASSSGQGETQYF. In DNA, the CDR3 is TGTGCCAGCAGCTCTGGACAGGGTGAGACCCAGTACTTC.

This chain uses TRBV5-8 with TRBJ1-5, with D unresolved. Germline V gene lookup returns CDR1 SGHTS and CDR2 YDEGEE. This CDR3 has 11 amino acids. V was trimmed by 7 bases and J by 3 bases, leaving 5 bases between them. CDR3 region: CASSFNQPQHF. CDR3 in DNA: TGTGCCAGCTCCTTCAATCAGCCCCAGCATTTT.

V usage is TRBV5-6 and J usage is TRBJ2-7, with 8 bases that match TRBD1. Germline loops: CDR1 SGHDT, CDR2 YYEEEE. The CDR3 contains 14 residues. The junction had 9 bases not matched to a gene; V was cut back by 4 bases and J by 6 bases. Here the CDR3 reads CASSPTGTGIEQYF. CDR3 coding DNA: TGTGCCAGCAGCCCGACCGGGACAGGTATCGAGCAGTACTTC.

This chain uses TRBV9 with TRBJ2-3; D gene unclear. V lost 5 bases and J lost 0, with 10 bases in between. Per germline, CDR1 SGDLS and CDR2 YYNGEE. The CDR3 loop spans 14 amino acids. The CDR3 loop reads CASSAEISTDTQYF. Here the CDR3 DNA reads TGTGCCAGCAGTGCAGAGATTAGCACAGATACGCAGTATTTT.

The chain links TRBV30 to TRBJ1-2; D remains unclear. Germline V gene lookup returns CDR1 GTSNPN and CDR2 SVGIG (reference sequence). This CDR3 spans 10 amino acids. Trimming shortened V by 6 bases and J by 4 bases, and 6 bases separated the two germline ends. The CDR3 coding sequence is TGTGCCTGTTTCCTCTATGGCTACACCTTC. This codes for CACFLYGYTF.

Details on this clone: The identical CDR3 is also encoded by other nucleotide sequences in the sample. The genes are TRBV9 and TRBJ2-7; TRBD2 aligns across 8 bases. The CDR3 consists of 15 residues. Losses at the gene ends were 0 bases for V and 1 base for J; bases not matched to a gene: 3. Germline CDR1 reads SGDLS; CDR2 reads YYNGEE. As DNA, the CDR3 is TGTGCCAGCAGCGTAGCTAGCGGGCCGTCCTACGAGCAGTACTTC. Protein sequence: CASSVASGPSYEQYF.

This chain connects TRBV6-5 to TRBJ2-7; a weak D match, TRBD2 (6 bases). The CDR3 length is 15 residues. V dropped 4 bases and J dropped 2 bases, with 15 bases sitting between them. From germline, CDR1 is MNHEY and CDR2 SVGAGI. As DNA, the CDR3 is TGTGCCAGCAGTTTCGGGACTTCCCCGCCCTACGAGCAGTACTTC. This translates into CASSFGTSPPYEQYF.

The J gene is TRBJ2-7, the V gene TRBV2; D not resolved. The CDR3 is 15 amino acids. The V gene's germline CDR1 is SNHLY and CDR2 FYNNEI. The V and J ends lost 2 bases and 3 bases respectively, with 14 bases between them. The CDR3 here is CASSEYWAPNYEQYF. The CDR3, as DNA: TGTGCCAGCAGTGAATACTGGGCCCCGAACTACGAGCAGTACTTC.

In regard to this clone: Other DNA sequences from this sample encode an identical CDR3 as well. This sequence joins TRBV7-9 and TRBJ1-1; D not resolved. This CDR3 is built from 13 residues. Germline V gene lookup returns CDR1 SEHNR and CDR2 FQNEAQ (reference sequence). Trimming removed 1 base from V and 5 bases from J, with 8 bases in between. As DNA, the CDR3 is TGTGCCAGCAGCTTAGGAGGAGGAACTGAAGCTTTCTTT. It encodes CASSLGGGTEAFF.

This sequence joins TRBV28 and TRBJ1-2; TRBD1 is a possible D gene (6 bases). The CDR3 extends over 16 amino acids. V lost 2 bases and J lost 5, with 18 bases in between. Germline CDR1 reads MDHEN; CDR2 reads SYDVKM. CDR3 in DNA: TGTGCCAGCAGTTTAGCAATGAGTGGGGGCGGGTATGGCTACACCTTC. Protein product: CASSLAMSGGGYGYTF.

This clone has only one observation. This chain uses TRBV7-9 with TRBJ2-5, with D maybe TRBD1 (6 bases). Germline V lookup: CDR1 SEHNR, CDR2 FQNEAQ (reference sequence). V dropped 5 bases and J dropped 0 bases, with 13 bases sitting between them. The CDR3 has 15 residues. CDR3 sequence reads: CASSPRGPNQETQYF. The CDR3 bases are TGTGCCAGCAGCCCCAGGGGTCCCAACCAAGAGACCCAGTACTTC.

The chain is built from TRBV13 and TRBJ1-3; the D gene is possibly TRBD1 (5 bases). V was shortened by 2 bases and J by 4 bases, with 18 bases between the two germline ends. This CDR3 has 17 amino acids. CDR1 is PRHDT, CDR2 FYEKMQ, per germline (reference sequence). The CDR3 region has the DNA TGTGCCAGCAGCTTAAGCAGTAACCGGGACGCAGGAAACACCATATATTTT. Its protein is CASSLSSNRDAGNTIYF.

With regard to this clone: Other nucleotide sequences in the sample specify the same CDR3. The J gene is TRBJ2-1, the V gene TRBV5-1; a weak D match, TRBD1 (6 bases). Germline values: CDR1 SGHRS, CDR2 YFSETQ. Trimming removed 5 bases from V and 4 bases from J, with 7 bases in between. The CDR3 is 12 residues long. CDR3 DNA: TGCGCCAGCAGGGACAGTTACAATGAGCAGTTCTTC. Translating gives CASRDSYNEQFF.

A remark on this clone: Other DNA sequences of this sample code for an identical CDR3. V usage is TRBV4-1 and J usage is TRBJ2-7, with D perhaps TRBD2 (6 bases). V was shortened by 0 bases and J by 4 bases, with 7 bases between the two germline ends. Germline values: CDR1 MGHRA, CDR2 YSYEKL. The CDR3 runs to 13 residues. This chain's CDR3 is CASSQEGGYEQYF. The DNA of the CDR3 is TGCGCCAGCAGCCAAGAAGGAGGGTACGAGCAGTACTTC.

This chain uses TRBV27 with TRBJ1-2, with a weak D call TRBD1 (5 bases). V was trimmed by 6 bases and J by 5 bases, leaving 19 bases between them. The length of the CDR3 is 15 residues. Looked up from germline, CDR1 is MNHEY and CDR2 is SMNVEV (reference sequence). CDR3 DNA sequence: TGTGCCAGCAGACCACAGGAAGCCCCCCTTTATGGCTACACCTTC. Encoded protein: CASRPQEAPLYGYTF.

This clone was detected only once. V and J are TRBV5-6 and TRBJ1-1; 7 bases agree with TRBD1. V was pared by 4 bases and J by 2 bases, with 2 bases of the junction left unmatched. Per the germline V gene, CDR1 is SGHDT and CDR2 is YYEEEE. This CDR3 has 13 amino acids. CDR3 residues: CASSGTENTEAFF. The CDR3 bases are TGTGCCAGCAGCGGGACAGAAAACACTGAAGCTTTCTTT.

The CDR3 DNA follows: TGTGCCAGTAGTAGCCAGGGAATTGGCTATGGCTACACCTTC. Protein sequence: CASSSQGIGYGYTF. The chain is built from TRBV19 and TRBJ1-2, with a possible D match to TRBD1 (5 bases). Trimming took off 4 bases at V and 4 bases at J, with 13 bases between the two ends. The germline V gene has CDR1 LNHDA and CDR2 SQIVND (reference sequence). CDR3 length equals 14 residues.

The genes are TRBV2 and TRBJ1-6; weak D call: TRBD1 (6 bases). CDR1 and CDR2 (germline): SNHLY, FYNNEI. The CDR3 is 16 amino acids. Trimming pared 5 bases from V and 0 bases from J, leaving 11 bases between. The CDR3 sequence is CASSWGPSSYNSPLHF. As DNA, the CDR3 is TGTGCCAGCAGTTGGGGGCCGAGCTCCTATAATTCACCCCTCCACTTT.

The V gene is TRBV5-6, the J gene TRBJ2-7; D perhaps matches TRBD2 (7 bases). This CDR3 contains 16 residues. CDR1 is SGHDT, CDR2 YYEEEE, per germline. V lost 2 bases and J 1 base, leaving 16 bases between the germline ends. CDR3 protein: CASSFRRGRGSYEQYF. In DNA form, the CDR3 reads TGTGCCAGCAGCTTCCGTAGGGGGAGGGGGTCCTACGAGCAGTACTTC.

The V gene is TRBV9, the J gene TRBJ2-2; 9 bases are a match to TRBD1. The junction had 8 bases not matched to a gene; V was cut back by 4 bases and J by 1 base. Germline values: CDR1 SGDLS, CDR2 YYNGEE. This CDR3 is built from 17 residues. DNA for the CDR3: TGTGCCAGCAGCCCCGAGGGGGACAGGGAGAACACCGGGGAGCTGTTTTTT. Translated: CASSPEGDRENTGELFF.

With regard to this clone: This sample includes further DNA sequences coding for the same CDR3. The rearrangement uses TRBV7-2 and TRBJ1-5; a possible D gene is TRBD1 (6 bases). The CDR3 loop spans 14 amino acids. The germline CDR1 and CDR2 sequences are SGHTA and FQGNSA. V was shortened by 2 bases and J by 2 bases, with 7 bases between the two germline ends. The CDR3 here is CASSLNRGNQPQHF. The CDR3 DNA sequence: TGTGCCAGCAGCTTAAACAGGGGCAATCAGCCCCAGCATTTT.

This clone occurred once. Other DNA sequences in this specimen translate into the identical CDR3. The chain recombines TRBV6-5 with TRBJ2-5, with 7 bases identical to TRBD2. CDR1 and CDR2 from the germline V gene are MNHEY and SVGAGI. With 2 bases clipped from V and 2 bases from J, the junction kept 2 bases outside the gene matches. The CDR3 extends over 14 amino acids. The CDR3 DNA sequence: TGTGCCAGCAGTTACCTTAGCGGGCAAGAGACCCAGTACTTC. This translates into CASSYLSGQETQYF.

This clone was seen just once. The genes are TRBV2 and TRBJ2-1; D call uncertain. The CDR3 is 13 residues long. CDR1 is SNHLY and CDR2 is FYNNEI in the germline V gene. The V end was cut by 8 bases, the J end by 2 bases, with 10 bases between. CDR3 DNA: TGTGCCAGCGGCATCCGAGCCTACAATGAGCAGTTCTTC. Translating it yields CASGIRAYNEQFF.

This chain joins TRBV27 and TRBJ2-7; no clear D gene. CDR3 length: 16 residues. V shed 1 base and J shed 0 bases, with 13 bases lying between them. Per the germline V gene, CDR1 is MNHEY and CDR2 is SMNVEV (reference sequence). In nucleotides, the CDR3 is TGTGCCAGCAGTTTATTTATGCCCCTCTCCTCCTACGAGCAGTACTTC. Translating gives CASSLFMPLSSYEQYF.

This chain uses TRBV6-5 with TRBJ1-1, with TRBD1 matching over 8 bases. Germline CDR1 and CDR2: MNHEY and SVGAGI. CDR3 length: 14 amino acids. V was pared by 2 bases and J by 8 bases, with 7 bases of the junction left unmatched. The CDR3 nucleotides are TGTGCCAGCAGTTACAACGACAGGGGTGCAGAAGCTTTCTTT. Its protein product is CASSYNDRGAEAFF.

V usage is TRBV11-2 and J usage is TRBJ2-3; D possibly corresponds to TRBD1 (6 bases). V shed 0 bases and J shed 3 bases, with 10 bases lying between them. The CDR3 runs 15 residues. Germline lookup yields CDR1 SGHAT and CDR2 FQNNGV. CDR3 region: CASSLEGGWTDTQYF. For the CDR3, the DNA is TGTGCCAGCAGCTTAGAAGGGGGTTGGACAGATACGCAGTATTTT.